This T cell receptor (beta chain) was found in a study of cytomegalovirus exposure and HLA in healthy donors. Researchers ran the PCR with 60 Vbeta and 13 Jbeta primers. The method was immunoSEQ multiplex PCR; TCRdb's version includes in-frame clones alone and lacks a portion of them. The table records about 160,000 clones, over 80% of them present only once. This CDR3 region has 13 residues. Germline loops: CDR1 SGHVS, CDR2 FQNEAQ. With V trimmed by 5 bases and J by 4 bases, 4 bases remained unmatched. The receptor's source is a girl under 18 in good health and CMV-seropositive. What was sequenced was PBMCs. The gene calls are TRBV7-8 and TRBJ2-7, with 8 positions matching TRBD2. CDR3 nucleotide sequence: TGTGCCAGCAGCCACGGGACTAGATACGAGCAGTACTTC. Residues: CASSHGTRYEQYF.